Reported below is one T cell receptor (beta chain). It has no known antigen specificity. The record has no base qualities; no much larger clone is one base away. The sample belongs to a study of technical replicates of blood from several donors (TCRdb year 2017). From V the trimming removes 6 bases and from J it removes 5 bases, while the gene matches leave 5 bases of the junction unaccounted for. Taken from cysteine to phenylalanine, the CDR3 has 13 residues. Solely the CDR3 DNA is kept, with 39 bases framed from the first base. As encoded in the germline V gene, CDR1 is MGHRA while CDR2 is YSYEKL. The library was obtained by the immunoSEQ multiplex PCR assay. TCRdb obtained this table from immuneACCESS and retained in-frame rearrangements with V and J assigned. These tables miss some clones; where compared with another copy, unresolved V genes account for less than half of the shortfall, and the remainder is unexplained. For this sample there are 85,000 to 100,000 clones; 95% appear just once. The biggest ten clones account for 0.25% to 0.3% of the sample.

The rearrangement combines TRBV4-1 with TRBJ1-1; the central 8 bases match TRBD1. The clonotype comes from a human donor in good health. The sequenced material came from T cells isolated from PBMCs. The sequence in DNA is TGCGCCAGCAGACGACAGGGGACGACTGAAGCTTTCTTT. Translated, it reads CASRRQGTTEAFF.